The text below deals with one T cell receptor (beta chain). Its antigen is not identified. Some clones are missing from TCRdb's copy, which holds only in-frame ones; the method was immunoSEQ multiplex PCR. The profile shows about 140,000 clones, roughly 90% of them singletons. Trimming cost V 4 bases and J 1 base; bases outside gene matches: 6. The CDR3 extends over 15 amino acids. Germline CDR1 and CDR2: SQVTM and ANQGSEA. This specimen comes from a study of T cell responses to AZD1222 COVID-19 vaccine. Findings of the study overall: The donor group comprised mostly white British people and more females; the analysis possibly underestimated clonal diversity. Within unmutated variant regions lay the reported targets of nearly half of spike-specific TCRs. Seropositivity was recorded at baseline in only a handful of AZD1222 recipients.

V usage is TRBV29-1 and J usage is TRBJ2-3; TRBD2 aligns across 9 bases. This receptor was taken from an adult who received the AZD1222 COVID-19 vaccine. The sample here was peripheral blood, taken 28 days after the second AZD1222 dose. The CDR3 spells CSVVGGGGGTDTQYF. The CDR3, as DNA: TGCAGCGTTGTGGGCGGGGGGGGCGGCACAGATACGCAGTATTTT.